This T cell receptor beta chain stems from a study of cytomegalovirus exposure and HLA in healthy donors. At the level of the study: Previous work identified roughly 120 million unique TCR beta sequences from around 200 million T cells. Study outcomes and limitations: Earlier analysis found most TCR beta V segments productive about 90% or about 30% of the time. In vitro work confirmed that a few CMV-associated chains recognize CMV antigens.

PCR involved 60 Vbeta and 13 Jbeta primers. Sequenced by immunoSEQ multiplex PCR; TCRdb stores in-frame clones only, minus some. The sample has 95,000 to 150,000 clones; about 80% are singletons. About this clone itself: Antigen: not known.

This CDR3 is built from 14 residues. With 6 bases clipped from V and 7 bases from J, the junction kept 9 bases outside the gene matches. Germline-derived CDR1 and CDR2 are MNHEY and SVGAGI. The sequenced material came from PBMCs. This rearrangement joins TRBV6-5 to TRBJ1-5, with TRBD1 matching 7 bases. The sequence was collected from a woman between 35 and 50 years old in good health and CMV-seropositive. Here the CDR3 reads CASRMTGQDQPQHF. In DNA, the CDR3 is TGTGCCAGCAGAATGACAGGGCAAGACCAGCCCCAGCATTTT.